Presented here are 25 T cell receptor beta chains from one specimen sequenced in a study of cytotoxic CD8 clonotypes in ibrutinib-treated CLL. The assay was immunoSEQ multiplex PCR, and TCRdb's table has in-frame clones only and misses some. The sample shows more than 50,000 clones, less than 60% of them seen only once. This specimen was PBMCs, taken after 12 months of ibrutinib treatment. These receptors came from a human donor with chronic lymphocytic leukemia.

The table lists this clone with many counts. The gene calls are TRBV5-4 and TRBJ1-4, with 7 bases matching TRBD1. V shed 2 bases and J 8 bases; nucleotides not matched to a gene: 6. The length of the CDR3 is 14 residues. The germline gives CDR1 SGHNT, CDR2 YYREEE (reference sequence). CDR3 amino acids: CASSFEGAPEKLFF. CDR3 sequence (DNA): TGTGCCAGCAGCTTCGAGGGGGCGCCGGAAAAACTGTTTTTT.

The rearrangement joins TRBV5-1 to TRBJ2-7; D is ambiguous. The CDR3 sequence is 14 residues long. V lost 0 bases, J lost 0 bases, and 7 bases lay in between. Germline CDR1 and CDR2: SGHRS and YFSETQ. The CDR3 DNA is TGCGCCAGCAGCTTGGACGTCTTCTCCTACGAGCAGTACTTC. Its translation: CASSLDVFSYEQYF.

The rearrangement links TRBV4-1 to TRBJ2-3, with TRBD2 matching 7 bases. CDR1 is MGHRA and CDR2 is YSYEKL in the germline V gene. The V and J ends lost 1 base and 1 base, in that order; junction bases with no gene match: 8. This CDR3 is built from 17 residues. The CDR3 loop reads CASSQVGGSFGTDTQYF. The DNA for the CDR3 is TGCGCCAGCAGCCAAGTGGGCGGGAGTTTCGGCACAGATACGCAGTATTTT.

The rearrangement links TRBV27 to TRBJ1-2; weak D call: TRBD1 (5 bases). Germline V gives CDR1 MNHEY, CDR2 SMNVEV (reference sequence). V was shortened by 5 bases and J by 6 bases, with 19 bases between the two germline ends. The CDR3 contains 15 residues. The chain's CDR3 is CASSPAPGGWNGYTF. The CDR3 DNA reads TGTGCCAGCAGTCCCGCACCCGGGGGGTGGAATGGCTACACCTTC.

The rearrangement links TRBV5-1 to TRBJ1-4; 7 positions match TRBD1. The germline gives CDR1 SGHRS, CDR2 YFSETQ. The CDR3 is 13 amino acids. Trimming cost V 8 bases and J 5 bases; bases outside gene matches: 6. Written as DNA, the CDR3 is TGCGCCAGTTCCGACAGGGTCAATGAAAAACTGTTTTTT. Translation: CASSDRVNEKLFF.

The chain uses TRBV18 and TRBJ2-5; D not certain. V was trimmed by 2 bases and J by 5 bases, leaving 6 bases between them. Germline CDR1 KGHSH, CDR2 LQKENI. The CDR3 totals 12 residues. The CDR3 reads CASSPMRETQYF. As DNA, the CDR3 is TGTGCCAGCTCACCAATGCGGGAGACCCAGTACTTC.

This clone appeared a few times. The genes are TRBV19 and TRBJ2-1; 10 bases line up with TRBD1. Looked up from germline, CDR1 is LNHDA and CDR2 is SQIVND (reference sequence). The CDR3 contains 14 residues. After removal of 6 bases from V and 7 bases from J, the junction contained 6 bases not matched to a gene. The DNA for the CDR3 is TGTGCCAGTAGCGAGACAGGGGGCGGAAATGAGCAGTTCTTC. Its translation is CASSETGGGNEQFF.

The sample holds a few counts of this clone. J is TRBJ2-1 and V is TRBV28, with a tentative D call TRBD2 (6 bases). The germline V gene encodes CDR1 MDHEN and CDR2 SYDVKM. V gave up 8 bases and J gave up 2 bases, with 16 bases separating them. The CDR3 is made up of 15 amino acids. This chain's CDR3 is CASGVEGLTYNEQFF. DNA of the CDR3: TGTGCCAGCGGGGTTGAGGGACTTACCTACAATGAGCAGTTCTTC.

The chain joins TRBV18 to TRBJ1-4, with D possibly TRBD1 on 5 matching bases. CDR1 is KGHSH, CDR2 LQKENI, per germline. V gave up 1 base and J gave up 0 bases, with 9 bases separating them. The CDR3 runs 16 residues. DNA for the CDR3: TGTGCCAGCTCACCACGGGGCCTTGCAACTAATGAAAAACTGTTTTTT. Encoded protein: CASSPRGLATNEKLFF.

This chain joins TRBV5-1 and TRBJ1-2; D remains ambiguous. This CDR3 is 12 amino acids long. V was pared by 0 bases and J by 5 bases, with 5 bases between. In germline, CDR1 is SGHRS, CDR2 YFSETQ. In DNA, the CDR3 is TGCGCCAGCAGCTTGGATAGATATGGCTACACCTTC. As protein: CASSLDRYGYTF.

The chain has TRBV6-6 and TRBJ2-2; D remains ambiguous. CDR1 is MNHNY and CDR2 is SVGAGI in the germline V gene (reference sequence). Trimming took off 0 bases at V and 6 bases at J, with 11 bases between the two ends. This CDR3 is 15 amino acids long. In DNA, the CDR3 is TGTGCCAGCAGTTACTCCCTGGGGTCGGCCGGGGAGCTGTTTTTT. It translates to CASSYSLGSAGELFF.

CDR3 DNA: TGTGCCAGCCATCCTGGGGCCGGGGAGCTGTTTTTT. Translating it yields CASHPGAGELFF. This chain uses TRBV6-5 with TRBJ2-2; D unclear. Germline CDR1 is MNHEY and CDR2 is SVGAGI. V lost 8 bases to trimming and J lost 6 bases, with 10 bases between them. There are 12 residues in the CDR3.

This clone was counted once. The chain carries TRBV4-2 and TRBJ1-2; 7 bases are shared with TRBD1. Per germline, CDR1 LGHNA and CDR2 YNFKEQ. The CDR3 extends over 14 amino acids. V gave up 2 bases and J gave up 4 bases; unmatched junction bases: 4. CDR3 DNA sequence: TGTGCCAGCAGCCAACGCCGGGACAGCTATGGCTACACCTTC. It yields the protein CASSQRRDSYGYTF.

The genes are TRBV27 and TRBJ2-7, with D hard to call. With 5 bases removed from V and 0 bases from J, the gap between germline ends came to 11 bases. Per germline, CDR1 MNHEY and CDR2 SMNVEV (reference sequence). This CDR3 contains 14 residues. In DNA, the CDR3 is TGTGCCAGCAGTCTAAAAGCGATCTCCTACGAGCAGTACTTC. It is translated as CASSLKAISYEQYF.

V gene TRBV5-1 combines with J gene TRBJ2-3, with a weak D call TRBD1 (5 bases). The CDR3 length is 13 residues. V was shortened by 2 bases and J by 7 bases, with 11 bases between the two germline ends. Germline values: CDR1 SGHRS, CDR2 YFSETQ. CDR3 sequence (DNA): TGCGCCAGCAGCTTAGAGAGACAGAATACGCAGTATTTT. Protein sequence: CASSLERQNTQYF.

The J gene is TRBJ1-1, the V gene TRBV6-1; D gene ambiguous. V was cut by 6 bases and J by 11 bases, with 10 bases left in between. This CDR3 contains 10 residues. The germline V gene encodes CDR1 MNHNS and CDR2 SASEGT. The CDR3 here is CASSLAVAFF. The CDR3 nucleotides read TGTGCCAGCAGCCTAGCCGTCGCTTTCTTT.

This chain links TRBV5-1 with TRBJ2-1; possibly TRBD1 for D (6 bases). This CDR3 is built from 16 residues. Germline V gene lookup returns CDR1 SGHRS and CDR2 YFSETQ. Trimming took 3 bases from V and 5 from J, leaving 18 bases between them. DNA of the CDR3: TGCGCCAGCAGCTCGCCGACCCTAGGACAGAACAATGAGCAGTTCTTC. This encodes CASSSPTLGQNNEQFF.

In its sample, this clone was seen a few times. The chain couples TRBV19 to TRBJ2-1; TRBD1 matches at 7 bases. CDR1 and CDR2 (germline): LNHDA, SQIVND (reference sequence). J gave up 6 bases and V 5 bases, and 4 bases lay outside the gene matches. This CDR3 region has 13 residues. CDR3 bases: TGTGCCAGTAGTCGGACAGGAGGCAATGAGCAGTTCTTC. Translating it yields CASSRTGGNEQFF.

This clone was detected a few times. The chain joins TRBV19 to TRBJ2-5; 7 bases match TRBD2. Germline V gene lookup returns CDR1 LNHDA and CDR2 SQIVND (reference sequence). Germline trimming cut 5 bases from V and 6 bases from J; bases unmatched to any gene: 3. The CDR3 extends over 12 amino acids. The CDR3 DNA is TGTGCCAGTAGTTCCGGGGGGAAGACCCAGTACTTC. The encoded protein is CASSSGGKTQYF.

The sample holds a few counts of this clone. The rearrangement links TRBV5-4 to TRBJ2-7; possibly TRBD1 for D (5 bases). The CDR3 is 15 amino acids. Germline CDR1 SGHNT, CDR2 YYREEE (reference sequence). The V end was cut by 4 bases, the J end by 3 bases, with 17 bases between. CDR3 in amino acids: CASSPMLGLRYEQYF. For the CDR3, the DNA is TGTGCCAGCAGCCCCATGTTGGGGCTTCGCTACGAGCAGTACTTC.

V and J are TRBV19 and TRBJ1-1; the match to TRBD1 covers 7 bases. Germline CDR1 LNHDA, CDR2 SQIVND (reference sequence). V lost 6 bases to trimming and J lost 10 bases; unmatched junction nucleotides: 5. The length of the CDR3 is 11 residues. The CDR3 region is CASRTDRVAFF. The CDR3 DNA follows: TGTGCCAGTAGGACCGACAGGGTAGCTTTCTTT.

The V call is TRBV6-5, the J call TRBJ1-5, with 10 bases that match TRBD1. There are 16 residues in the CDR3. J lost 12 bases, V lost 4 bases, and 15 bases had no gene match. The germline V gene has CDR1 MNHEY and CDR2 SVGAGI. The CDR3 DNA reads as TGTGCCAGCAGTTCCTCGGCCGGGACAGGGGCCGCTCGCCAGCATTTT. The encoded protein is CASSSSAGTGAARQHF.

The chain combines TRBV7-2 with TRBJ2-2; weak D call: TRBD1 (5 bases). This CDR3 region has 15 residues. CDR1 and CDR2 from the germline V gene are SGHTA and FQGNSA. V shed 0 bases and J shed 4 bases, with 9 bases lying between them. The DNA of the CDR3 is TGTGCCAGCAGCTTAGCCCAGGGTTTCACCGGGGAGCTGTTTTTT. Protein product: CASSLAQGFTGELFF.

The chain links TRBV11-3 to TRBJ2-2; 7 bases line up with TRBD2. The CDR3 is 14 amino acids. Germline V gene data show CDR1 as SGHNT and CDR2 as YENEEA. Germline trimming cut 5 bases from V and 5 bases from J; bases unmatched to any gene: 5. CDR3 sequence: CASSAGVPTGELFF. CDR3 in DNA: TGTGCCAGCAGCGCGGGAGTACCAACCGGGGAGCTGTTTTTT.

This clone was observed once. This chain uses TRBV28 with TRBJ2-2, with TRBD2 matching over 9 bases. The V segment lost 10 bases and the J segment 6 bases; nucleotides outside the gene matches: 9. The CDR3 loop spans 14 amino acids. CDR1 MDHEN and CDR2 SYDVKM come from the germline V gene. CDR3 coding DNA: TGTGCCACACTAGCGGGTATTGGAGCCGGGGAGCTGTTTTTT. Protein: CATLAGIGAGELFF. Drawing the rest from reference TRBV28 and TRBJ2-2, the complete variable domain is DVKVTQSSRYLVKRTGEKVFLECVQDMDHENMFWYRQDPGLGLRLIYFSYDVKMKEKGDIPEGYSVSREKKERFSLILESASTNQTSMYLCATLAGIGAGELFFGEGSRLTVL.